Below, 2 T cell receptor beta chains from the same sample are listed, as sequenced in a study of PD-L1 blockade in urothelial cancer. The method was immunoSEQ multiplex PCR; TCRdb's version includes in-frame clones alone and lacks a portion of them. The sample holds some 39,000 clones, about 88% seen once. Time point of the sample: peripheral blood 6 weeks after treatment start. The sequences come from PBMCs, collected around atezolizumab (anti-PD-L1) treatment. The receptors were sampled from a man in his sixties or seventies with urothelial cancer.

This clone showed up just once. The DNA for the CDR3 is TGTGCCAGCAGCTTAGGCAGGGGCCTACTCGAGCAGTACTTC. Amino acid sequence: CASSLGRGLLEQYF. The chain links TRBV7-2 to TRBJ2-7, with D tentatively TRBD1 (6 bases). The CDR3 runs to 14 residues. From germline, CDR1 is SGHTA and CDR2 FQGNSA. Trimming left V 1 base short and J 6 bases short, with 13 bases between.

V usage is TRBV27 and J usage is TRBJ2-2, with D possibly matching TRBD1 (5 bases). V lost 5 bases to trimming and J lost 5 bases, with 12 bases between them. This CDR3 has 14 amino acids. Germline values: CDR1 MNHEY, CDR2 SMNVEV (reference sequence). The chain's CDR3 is CASSPRQHTGELFF. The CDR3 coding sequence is TGTGCCAGCAGTCCTCGACAGCATACCGGGGAGCTGTTTTTT.